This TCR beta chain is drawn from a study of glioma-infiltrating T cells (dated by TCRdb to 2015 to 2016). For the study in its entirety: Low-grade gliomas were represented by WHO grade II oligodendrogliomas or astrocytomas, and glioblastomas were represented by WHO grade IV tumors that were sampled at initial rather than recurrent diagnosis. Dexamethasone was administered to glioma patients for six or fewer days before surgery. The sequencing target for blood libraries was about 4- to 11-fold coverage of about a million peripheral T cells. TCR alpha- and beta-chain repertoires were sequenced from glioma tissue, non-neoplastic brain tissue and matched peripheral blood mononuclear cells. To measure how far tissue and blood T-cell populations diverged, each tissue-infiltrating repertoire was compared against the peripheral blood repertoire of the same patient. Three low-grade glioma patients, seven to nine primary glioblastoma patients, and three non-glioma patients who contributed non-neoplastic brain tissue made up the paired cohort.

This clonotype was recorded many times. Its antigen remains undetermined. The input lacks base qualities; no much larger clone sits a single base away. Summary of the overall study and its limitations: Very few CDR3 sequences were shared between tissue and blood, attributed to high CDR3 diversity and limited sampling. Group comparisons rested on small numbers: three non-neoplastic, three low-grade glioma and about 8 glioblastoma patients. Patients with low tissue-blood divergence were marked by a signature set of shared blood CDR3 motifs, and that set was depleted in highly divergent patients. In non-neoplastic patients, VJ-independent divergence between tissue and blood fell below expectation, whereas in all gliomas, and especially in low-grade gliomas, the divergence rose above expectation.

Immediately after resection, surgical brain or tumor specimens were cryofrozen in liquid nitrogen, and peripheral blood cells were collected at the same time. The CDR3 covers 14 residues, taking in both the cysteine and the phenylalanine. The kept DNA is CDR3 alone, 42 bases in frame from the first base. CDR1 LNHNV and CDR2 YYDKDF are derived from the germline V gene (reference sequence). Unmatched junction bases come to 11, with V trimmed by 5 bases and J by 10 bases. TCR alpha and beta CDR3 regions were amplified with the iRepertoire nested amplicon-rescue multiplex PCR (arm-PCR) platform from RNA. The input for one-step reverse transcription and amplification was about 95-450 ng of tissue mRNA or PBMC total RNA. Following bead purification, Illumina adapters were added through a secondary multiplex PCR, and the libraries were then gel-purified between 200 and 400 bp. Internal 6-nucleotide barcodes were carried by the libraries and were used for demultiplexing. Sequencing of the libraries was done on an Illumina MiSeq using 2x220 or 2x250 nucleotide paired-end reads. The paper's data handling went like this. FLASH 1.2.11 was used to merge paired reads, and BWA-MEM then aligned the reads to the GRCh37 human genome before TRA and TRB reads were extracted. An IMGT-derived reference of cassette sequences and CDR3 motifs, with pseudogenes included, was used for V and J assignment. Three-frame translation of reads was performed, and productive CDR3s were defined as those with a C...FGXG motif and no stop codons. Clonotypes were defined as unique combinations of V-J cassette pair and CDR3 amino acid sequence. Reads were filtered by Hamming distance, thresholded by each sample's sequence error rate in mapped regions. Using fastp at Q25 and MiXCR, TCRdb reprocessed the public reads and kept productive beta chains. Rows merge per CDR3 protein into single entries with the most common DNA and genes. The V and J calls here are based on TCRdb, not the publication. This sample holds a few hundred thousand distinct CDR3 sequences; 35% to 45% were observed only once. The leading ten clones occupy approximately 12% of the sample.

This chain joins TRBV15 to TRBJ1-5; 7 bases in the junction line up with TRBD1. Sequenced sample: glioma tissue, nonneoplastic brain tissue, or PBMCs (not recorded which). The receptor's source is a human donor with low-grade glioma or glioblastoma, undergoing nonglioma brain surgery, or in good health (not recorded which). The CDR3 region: CATSLGRGPAPQHF. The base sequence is TGTGCCACCAGCCTCGGGAGGGGGCCGGCACCCCAGCATTTT.